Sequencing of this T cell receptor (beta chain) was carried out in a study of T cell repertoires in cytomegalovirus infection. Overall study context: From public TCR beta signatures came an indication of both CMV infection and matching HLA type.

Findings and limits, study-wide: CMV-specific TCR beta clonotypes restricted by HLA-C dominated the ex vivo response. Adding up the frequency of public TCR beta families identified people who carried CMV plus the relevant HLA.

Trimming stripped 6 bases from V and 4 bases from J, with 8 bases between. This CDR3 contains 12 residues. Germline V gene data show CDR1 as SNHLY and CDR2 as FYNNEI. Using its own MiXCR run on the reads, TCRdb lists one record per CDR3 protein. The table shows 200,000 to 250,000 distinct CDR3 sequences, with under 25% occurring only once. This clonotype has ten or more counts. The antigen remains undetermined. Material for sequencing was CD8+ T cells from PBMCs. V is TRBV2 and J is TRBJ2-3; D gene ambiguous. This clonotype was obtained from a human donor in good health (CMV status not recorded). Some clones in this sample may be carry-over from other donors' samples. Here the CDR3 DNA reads TGTGCCAGCAGGCAGAACCCAGATACGCAGTATTTT. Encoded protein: CASRQNPDTQYF.